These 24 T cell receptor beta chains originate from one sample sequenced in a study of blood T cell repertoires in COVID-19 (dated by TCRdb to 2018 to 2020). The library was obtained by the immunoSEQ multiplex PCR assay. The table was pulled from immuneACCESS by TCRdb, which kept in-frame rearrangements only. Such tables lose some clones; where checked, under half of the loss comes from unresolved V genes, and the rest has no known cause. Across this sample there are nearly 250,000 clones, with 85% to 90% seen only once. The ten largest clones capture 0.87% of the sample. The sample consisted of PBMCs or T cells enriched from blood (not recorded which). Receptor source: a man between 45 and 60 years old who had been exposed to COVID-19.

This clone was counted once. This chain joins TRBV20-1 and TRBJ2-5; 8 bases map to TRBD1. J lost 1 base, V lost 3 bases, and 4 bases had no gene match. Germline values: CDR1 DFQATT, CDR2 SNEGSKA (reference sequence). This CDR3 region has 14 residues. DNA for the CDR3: TGCAGTGCTAGTAGACAGGGGATCCAAGAGACCCAGTACTTC. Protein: CSASRQGIQETQYF.

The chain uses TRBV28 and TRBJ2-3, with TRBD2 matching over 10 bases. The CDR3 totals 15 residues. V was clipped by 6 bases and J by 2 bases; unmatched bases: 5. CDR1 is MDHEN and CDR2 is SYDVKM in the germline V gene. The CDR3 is CASSALAGNTDTQYF. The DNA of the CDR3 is TGTGCCAGCAGCGCACTAGCGGGGAACACAGATACGCAGTATTTT.

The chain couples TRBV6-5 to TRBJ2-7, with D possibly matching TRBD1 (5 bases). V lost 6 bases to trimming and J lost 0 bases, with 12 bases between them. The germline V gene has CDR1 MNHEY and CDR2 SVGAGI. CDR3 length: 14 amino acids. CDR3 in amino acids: CASSPQVSSYEQYF. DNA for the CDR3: TGTGCCAGCAGCCCACAGGTTAGCTCCTACGAGCAGTACTTC.

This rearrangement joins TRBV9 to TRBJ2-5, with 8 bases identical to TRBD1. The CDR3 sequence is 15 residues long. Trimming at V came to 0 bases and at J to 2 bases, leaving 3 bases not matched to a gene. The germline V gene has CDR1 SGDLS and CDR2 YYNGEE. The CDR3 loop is CASSVAGGRQETQYF. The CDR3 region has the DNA TGTGCCAGCAGCGTAGCAGGGGGCCGTCAAGAGACCCAGTACTTC.

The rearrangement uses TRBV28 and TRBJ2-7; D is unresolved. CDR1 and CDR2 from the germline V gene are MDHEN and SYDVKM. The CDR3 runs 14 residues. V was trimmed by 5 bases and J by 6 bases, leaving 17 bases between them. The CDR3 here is CASSAAPRGLEQYV. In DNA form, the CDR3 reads TGTGCCAGCAGTGCGGCTCCCCGTGGCCTCGAGCAGTACGTC.

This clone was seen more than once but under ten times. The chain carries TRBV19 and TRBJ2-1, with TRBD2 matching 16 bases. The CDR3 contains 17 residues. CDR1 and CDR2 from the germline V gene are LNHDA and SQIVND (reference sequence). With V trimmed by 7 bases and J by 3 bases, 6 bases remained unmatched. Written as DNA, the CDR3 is TGTGCCAGTATAGGGACTAGCGGGGGGGTCGGCTACAATGAGCAGTTCTTC. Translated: CASIGTSGGVGYNEQFF.

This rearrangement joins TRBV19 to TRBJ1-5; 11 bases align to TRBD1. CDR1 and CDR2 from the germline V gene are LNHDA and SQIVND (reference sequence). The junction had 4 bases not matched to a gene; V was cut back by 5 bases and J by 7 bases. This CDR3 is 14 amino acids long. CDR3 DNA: TGTGCCAGTAGTTGGACAGGGGGCGGCCAGCCCCAGCATTTT. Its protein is CASSWTGGGQPQHF.

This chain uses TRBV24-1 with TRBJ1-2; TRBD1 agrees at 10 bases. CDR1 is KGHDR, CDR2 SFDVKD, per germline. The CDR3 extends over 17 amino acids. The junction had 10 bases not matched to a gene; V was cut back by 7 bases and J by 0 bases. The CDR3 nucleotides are TGTGCCACCAGCTCAGGGACAGGGGCGCTAACTAACTATGGCTACACCTTC. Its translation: CATSSGTGALTNYGYTF.

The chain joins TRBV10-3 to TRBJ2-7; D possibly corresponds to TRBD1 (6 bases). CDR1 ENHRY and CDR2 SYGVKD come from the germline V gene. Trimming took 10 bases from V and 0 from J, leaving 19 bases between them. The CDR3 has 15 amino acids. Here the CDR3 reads CATKNQGTYSYEQYV. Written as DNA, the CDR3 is TGTGCCACCAAGAATCAGGGGACGTACTCCTACGAGCAGTACGTC.

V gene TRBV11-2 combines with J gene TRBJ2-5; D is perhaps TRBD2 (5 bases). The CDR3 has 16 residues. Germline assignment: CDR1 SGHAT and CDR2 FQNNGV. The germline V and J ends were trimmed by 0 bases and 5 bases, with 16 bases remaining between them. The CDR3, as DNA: TGTGCCAGCAGCTTAGACGACTACCGTCGATTCGAGACCCAGTACTTC. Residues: CASSLDDYRRFETQYF.

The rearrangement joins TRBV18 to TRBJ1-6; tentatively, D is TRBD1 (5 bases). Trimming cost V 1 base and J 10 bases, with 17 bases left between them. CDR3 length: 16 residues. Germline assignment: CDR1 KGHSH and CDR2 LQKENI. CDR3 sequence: CASSPQVGQGGSPLHF. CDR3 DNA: TGTGCCAGCTCACCACAGGTGGGGCAAGGTGGATCACCCCTCCACTTT.

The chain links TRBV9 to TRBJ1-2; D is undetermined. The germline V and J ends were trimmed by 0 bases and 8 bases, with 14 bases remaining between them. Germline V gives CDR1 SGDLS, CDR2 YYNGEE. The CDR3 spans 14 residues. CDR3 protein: CASSVGSPARGYTF. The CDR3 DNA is TGTGCCAGCAGCGTAGGGTCACCCGCGCGGGGCTACACCTTC.

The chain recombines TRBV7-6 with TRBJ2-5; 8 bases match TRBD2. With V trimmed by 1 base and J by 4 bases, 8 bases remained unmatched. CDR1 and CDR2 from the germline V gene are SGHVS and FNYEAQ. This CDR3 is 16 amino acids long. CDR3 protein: CASSLEVAGLRETQYF. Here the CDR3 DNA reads TGTGCCAGCAGCTTAGAGGTAGCGGGATTGCGAGAGACCCAGTACTTC.

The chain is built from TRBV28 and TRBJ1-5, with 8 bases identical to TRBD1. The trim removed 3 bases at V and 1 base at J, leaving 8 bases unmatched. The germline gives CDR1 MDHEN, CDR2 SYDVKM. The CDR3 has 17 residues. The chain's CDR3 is CASSLDRVYMSNQPQHF. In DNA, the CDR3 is TGTGCCAGCAGTTTGGACAGGGTCTATATGAGCAATCAGCCCCAGCATTTT.

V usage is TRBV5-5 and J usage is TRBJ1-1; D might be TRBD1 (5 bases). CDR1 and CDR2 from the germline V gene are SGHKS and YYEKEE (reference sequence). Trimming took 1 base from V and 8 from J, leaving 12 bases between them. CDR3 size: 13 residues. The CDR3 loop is CASSLIGGEEAFF. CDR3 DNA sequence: TGTGCCAGCAGCTTGATCGGGGGGGAGGAAGCTTTCTTT. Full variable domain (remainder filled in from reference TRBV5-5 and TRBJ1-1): DAGVTQSPTHLIKTRGQQVTLRCSPISGHKSVSWYQQVLGQGPQFIFQYYEKEERGRGNFPDRFSARQFPNYSSELNVNALLLGDSALYLCASSLIGGEEAFFGQGTRLTVV.

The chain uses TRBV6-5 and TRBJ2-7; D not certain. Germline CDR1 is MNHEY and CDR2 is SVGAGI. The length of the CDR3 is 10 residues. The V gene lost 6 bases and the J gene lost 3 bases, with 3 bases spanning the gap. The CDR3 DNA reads TGTGCCAGCAGCCACTACGAGCAGTACTTC. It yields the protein CASSHYEQYF.

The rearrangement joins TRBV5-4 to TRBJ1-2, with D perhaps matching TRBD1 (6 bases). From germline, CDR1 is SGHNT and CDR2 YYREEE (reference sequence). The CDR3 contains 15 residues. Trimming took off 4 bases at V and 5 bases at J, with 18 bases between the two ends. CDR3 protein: CASSVPDRPFYGYTF. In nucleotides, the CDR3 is TGTGCCAGCAGCGTCCCGGACAGACCTTTTTATGGCTACACCTTC.

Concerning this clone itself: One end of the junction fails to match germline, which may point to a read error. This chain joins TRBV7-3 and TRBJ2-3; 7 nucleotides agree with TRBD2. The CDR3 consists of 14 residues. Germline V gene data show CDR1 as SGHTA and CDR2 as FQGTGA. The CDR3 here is CASSLTGGPDTQYF. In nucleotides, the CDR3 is TGTGCCAGCAGCCTAACGGGGGGACCAGATACGCAGTATTTT.

DNA of the CDR3: TGTGCCAGCAGCTTTCGTGTACAGGGGAGAGGCGAGACCCAGTACTTC. This translates into CASSFRVQGRGETQYF. The chain has TRBV11-3 and TRBJ2-5; TRBD1 matches 7 bases. Germline V CDR1 and CDR2: SGHNT, YENEEA. The V and J ends lost 3 bases and 5 bases, in that order; junction bases with no gene match: 12. This CDR3 is built from 16 residues.

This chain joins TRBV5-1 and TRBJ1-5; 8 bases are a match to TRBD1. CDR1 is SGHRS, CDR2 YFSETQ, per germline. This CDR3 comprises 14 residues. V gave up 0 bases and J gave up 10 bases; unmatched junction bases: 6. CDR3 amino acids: CASSLDRGSVPQHF. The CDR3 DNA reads TGCGCCAGCAGCTTGGACAGGGGGTCCGTACCCCAGCATTTT.

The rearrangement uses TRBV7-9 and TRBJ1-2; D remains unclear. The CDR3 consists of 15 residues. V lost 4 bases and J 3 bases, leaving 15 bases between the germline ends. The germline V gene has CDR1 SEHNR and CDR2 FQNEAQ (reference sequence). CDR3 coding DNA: TGTGCCAGCAGCTATTCACCTCTGGCACACTATGGCTACACCTTC. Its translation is CASSYSPLAHYGYTF. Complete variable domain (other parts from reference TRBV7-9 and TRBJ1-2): DTGVSQNPRHKITKRGQNVTFRCDPISEHNRLYWYRQTLGQGPEFLTYFQNEAQLEKSRLLSDRFSAERPKGSFSTLEIQRTEQGDSAMYLCASSYSPLAHYGYTFGSGTRLTVV.

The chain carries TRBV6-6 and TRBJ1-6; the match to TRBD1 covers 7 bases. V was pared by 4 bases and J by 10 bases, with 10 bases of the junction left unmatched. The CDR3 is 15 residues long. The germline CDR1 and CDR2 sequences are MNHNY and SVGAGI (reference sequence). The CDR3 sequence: CASSFGNRGGSPLHF. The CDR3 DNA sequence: TGTGCCAGCAGTTTTGGGAACAGGGGAGGCTCACCCCTCCACTTT.

CDR3 DNA sequence: TGTGCCAGCAGCTCCCTGGGGGGGACGAACACTGAAGCTTTCTTT. It yields the protein CASSSLGGTNTEAFF. The rearrangement uses TRBV7-8 and TRBJ1-1; the D gene is possibly TRBD1 (5 bases). Germline loops: CDR1 SGHVS, CDR2 FQNEAQ. The CDR3 is 15 residues long. Trimming stripped 4 bases from V and 1 base from J, with 13 bases between.

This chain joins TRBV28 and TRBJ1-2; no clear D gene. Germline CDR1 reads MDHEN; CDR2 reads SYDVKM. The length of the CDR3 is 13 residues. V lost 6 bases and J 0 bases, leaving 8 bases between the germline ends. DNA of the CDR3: TGTGCCAGCAGGGCACAAGCTAACTATGGCTACACCTTC. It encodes CASRAQANYGYTF.